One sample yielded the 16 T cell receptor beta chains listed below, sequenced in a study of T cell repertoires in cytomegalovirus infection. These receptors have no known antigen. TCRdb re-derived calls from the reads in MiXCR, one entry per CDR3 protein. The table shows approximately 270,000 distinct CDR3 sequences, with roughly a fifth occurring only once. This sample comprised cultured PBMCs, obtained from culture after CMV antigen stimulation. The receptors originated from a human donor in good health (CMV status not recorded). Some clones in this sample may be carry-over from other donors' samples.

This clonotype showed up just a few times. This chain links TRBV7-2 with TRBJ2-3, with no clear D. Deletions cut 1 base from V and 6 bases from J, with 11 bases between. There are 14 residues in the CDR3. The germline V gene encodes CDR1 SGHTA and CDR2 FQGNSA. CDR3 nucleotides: TGTGCCAGCAGCTTAGGCCGGTCTCCCGATACGCAGTATTTT. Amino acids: CASSLGRSPDTQYF.

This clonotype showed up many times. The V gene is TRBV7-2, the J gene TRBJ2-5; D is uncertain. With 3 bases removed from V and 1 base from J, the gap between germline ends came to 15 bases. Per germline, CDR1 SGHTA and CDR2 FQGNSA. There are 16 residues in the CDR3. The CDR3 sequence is CASSLLGGNIQETQYF. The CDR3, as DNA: TGTGCCAGCAGCTTGTTGGGCGGAAACATCCAAGAGACCCAGTACTTC.

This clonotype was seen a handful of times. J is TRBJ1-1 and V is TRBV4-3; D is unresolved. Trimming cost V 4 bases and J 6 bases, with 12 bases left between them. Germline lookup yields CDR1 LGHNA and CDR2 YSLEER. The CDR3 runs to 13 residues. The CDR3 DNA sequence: TGCGCCAGCAGCCTGACAATTTCTTCTGAAGCTTTCTTT. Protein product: CASSLTISSEAFF.

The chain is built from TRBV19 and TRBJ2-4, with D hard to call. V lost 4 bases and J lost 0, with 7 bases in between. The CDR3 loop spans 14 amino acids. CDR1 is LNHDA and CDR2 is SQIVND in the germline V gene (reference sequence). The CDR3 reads CASSTGSAKNIQYF. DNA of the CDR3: TGTGCCAGTAGTACCGGGTCAGCCAAAAACATTCAGTACTTC.

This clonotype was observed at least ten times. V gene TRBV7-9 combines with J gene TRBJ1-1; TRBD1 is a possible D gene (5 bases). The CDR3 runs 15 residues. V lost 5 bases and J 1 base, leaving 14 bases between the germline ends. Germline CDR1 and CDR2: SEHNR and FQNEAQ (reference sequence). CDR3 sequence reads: CASSAYGGRNTEAFF. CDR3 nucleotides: TGTGCCAGCAGCGCCTATGGGGGGAGGAACACTGAAGCTTTCTTT.

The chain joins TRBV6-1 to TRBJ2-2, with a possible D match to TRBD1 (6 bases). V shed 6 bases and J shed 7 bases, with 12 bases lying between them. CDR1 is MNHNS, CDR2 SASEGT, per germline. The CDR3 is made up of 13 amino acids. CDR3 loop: CASRRTGFGELFF. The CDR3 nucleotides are TGTGCCAGCAGGCGAACAGGGTTCGGGGAGCTGTTTTTT.

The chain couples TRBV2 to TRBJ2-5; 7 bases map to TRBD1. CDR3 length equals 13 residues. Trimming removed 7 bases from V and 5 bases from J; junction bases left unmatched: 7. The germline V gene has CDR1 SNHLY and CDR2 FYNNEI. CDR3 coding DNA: TGTGCCAGCACCTATGACAGGGTGGAGACCCAGTACTTC. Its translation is CASTYDRVETQYF.

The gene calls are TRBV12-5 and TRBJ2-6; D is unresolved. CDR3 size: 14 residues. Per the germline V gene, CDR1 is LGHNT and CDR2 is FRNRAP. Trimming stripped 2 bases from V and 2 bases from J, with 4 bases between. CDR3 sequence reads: CASGLLAGANVLTF. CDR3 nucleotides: TGTGCTAGTGGTTTGTTGGCTGGGGCCAACGTCCTGACTTTC.

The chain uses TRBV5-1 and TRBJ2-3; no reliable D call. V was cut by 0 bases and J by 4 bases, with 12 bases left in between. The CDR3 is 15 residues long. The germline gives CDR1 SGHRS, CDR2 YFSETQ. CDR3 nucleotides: TGCGCCAGCAGCTTGGGACTCCCTTTGGCAGATACGCAGTATTTT. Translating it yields CASSLGLPLADTQYF. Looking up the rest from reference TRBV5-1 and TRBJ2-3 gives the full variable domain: KAGVTQTPRYLIKTRGQQVTLSCSPISGHRSVSWYQQTPGQGLQFLFEYFSETQRNKGNFPGRFSGRQFSNSRSEMNVSTLELGDSALYLCASSLGLPLADTQYFGPGTRLTVL.

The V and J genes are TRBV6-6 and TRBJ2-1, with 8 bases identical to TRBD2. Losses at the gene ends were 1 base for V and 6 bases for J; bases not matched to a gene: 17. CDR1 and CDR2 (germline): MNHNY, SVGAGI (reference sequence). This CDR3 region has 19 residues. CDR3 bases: TGTGCCAGCAGTTACTTGGCTAGCGGGCCCCATTTTACCGTCAATGAGCAGTTCTTC. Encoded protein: CASSYLASGPHFTVNEQFF.

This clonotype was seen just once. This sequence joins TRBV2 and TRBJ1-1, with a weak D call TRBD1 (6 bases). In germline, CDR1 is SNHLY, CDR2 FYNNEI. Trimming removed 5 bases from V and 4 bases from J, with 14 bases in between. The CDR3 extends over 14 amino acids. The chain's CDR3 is CASSTGLRGTEAFF. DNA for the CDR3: TGTGCCAGCAGTACAGGGTTAAGAGGCACTGAAGCTTTCTTT. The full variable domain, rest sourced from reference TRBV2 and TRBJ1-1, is EPEVTQTPSHQVTQMGQEVILRCVPISNHLYFYWYRQILGQKVEFLVSFYNNEISEKSEIFDDQFSVERPDGSNFTLKIRSTKLEDSAMYFCASSTGLRGTEAFFGQGTRLTVV.

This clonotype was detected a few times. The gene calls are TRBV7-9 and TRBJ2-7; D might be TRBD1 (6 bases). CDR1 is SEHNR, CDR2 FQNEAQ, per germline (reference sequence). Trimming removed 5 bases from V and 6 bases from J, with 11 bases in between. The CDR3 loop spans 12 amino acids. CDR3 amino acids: CASSTAGVEQYV. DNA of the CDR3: TGTGCCAGCAGCACCGCAGGGGTCGAGCAGTACGTC.

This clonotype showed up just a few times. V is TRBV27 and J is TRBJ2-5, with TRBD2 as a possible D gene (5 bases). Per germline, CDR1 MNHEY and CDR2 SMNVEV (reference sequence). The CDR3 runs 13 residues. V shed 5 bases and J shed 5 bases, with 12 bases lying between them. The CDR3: CASSILVGETQYF. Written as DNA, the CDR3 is TGTGCCAGCAGTATACTAGTCGGGGAGACCCAGTACTTC.

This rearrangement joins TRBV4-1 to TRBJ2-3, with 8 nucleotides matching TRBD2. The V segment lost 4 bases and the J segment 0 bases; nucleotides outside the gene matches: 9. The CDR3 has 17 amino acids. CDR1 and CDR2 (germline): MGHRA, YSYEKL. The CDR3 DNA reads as TGCGCCAGCAGCCGGGATGGGGCTAGCGGGAGCACAGATACGCAGTATTTT. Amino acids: CASSRDGASGSTDTQYF.

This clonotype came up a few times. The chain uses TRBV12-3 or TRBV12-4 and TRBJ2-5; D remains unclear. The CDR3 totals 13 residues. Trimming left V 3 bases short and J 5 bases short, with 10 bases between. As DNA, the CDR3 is TGTGCCAGCAGTTTCTGGGATGGCGAGACCCAGTACTTC. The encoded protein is CASSFWDGETQYF.

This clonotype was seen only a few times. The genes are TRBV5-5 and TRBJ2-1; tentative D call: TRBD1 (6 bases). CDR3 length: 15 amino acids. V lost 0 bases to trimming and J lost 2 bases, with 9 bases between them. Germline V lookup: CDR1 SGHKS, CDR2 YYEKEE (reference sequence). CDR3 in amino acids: CASSLVGDTYNEQFF. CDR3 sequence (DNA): TGTGCCAGCAGCTTGGTGGGGGACACCTACAATGAGCAGTTCTTC. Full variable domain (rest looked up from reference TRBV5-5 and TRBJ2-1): DAGVTQSPTHLIKTRGQQVTLRCSPISGHKSVSWYQQVLGQGPQFIFQYYEKEERGRGNFPDRFSARQFPNYSSELNVNALLLGDSALYLCASSLVGDTYNEQFFGPGTRLTVL.